Shown below are 18 T cell receptor beta chains from a single sample sequenced in a study of OX40 agonist ivuxolimab in advanced cancers. TCRdb's copy holds only in-frame clones and misses some; the assay was immunoSEQ multiplex PCR. The table records 95,000 to 110,000 clones, 85% to 95% of them present only once. The sample consisted of CD4+ or CD8+ T cells sorted from blood, taken in a trial of the OX40 agonist ivuxolimab. The receptors here all came from an adult with an advanced solid tumor such as melanoma, head and neck, liver or kidney cancer.

This rearrangement joins TRBV6-6 to TRBJ1-5; D might be TRBD1 (5 bases). Trimming removed 6 bases from V and 0 bases from J, with 12 bases in between. Germline CDR1 reads MNHNY; CDR2 reads SVGAGI (reference sequence). This CDR3 is built from 15 residues. In DNA form, the CDR3 reads TGTGCCAGCAGCGACAAGGGGATTAGCAATCAGCCCCAGCATTTT. It is translated as CASSDKGISNQPQHF.

The gene calls are TRBV5-6 and TRBJ2-7; D ambiguous. The CDR3 spans 14 residues. CDR1 is SGHDT and CDR2 is YYEEEE in the germline V gene. Trimming cost V 5 bases and J 3 bases, with 15 bases left between them. The CDR3 reads CASSYVDADYEQYF. CDR3 coding DNA: TGTGCCAGCAGTTACGTAGACGCTGACTACGAGCAGTACTTC.

This sequence joins TRBV28 and TRBJ1-1; the D gene is possibly TRBD1 (5 bases). CDR3 length: 12 amino acids. Germline-derived CDR1 and CDR2 are MDHEN and SYDVKM. Trimming took off 0 bases at V and 7 bases at J, with 6 bases between the two ends. The CDR3 is CASSLWDNEAFF. CDR3 DNA: TGTGCCAGCAGTTTATGGGACAATGAAGCTTTCTTT.

The chain has TRBV5-1 and TRBJ2-3; the D gene could be TRBD1 or TRBD2 (5 bases each). This CDR3 is 13 amino acids long. V lost 5 bases, J lost 4 bases, and 11 bases lay in between. CDR1 and CDR2 from the germline V gene are SGHRS and YFSETQ. The CDR3, as DNA: TGCGCCAGCAGGTCCGGGACCGCAGATACGCAGTATTTT. As protein: CASRSGTADTQYF.

The count of this clone is one. V and J are TRBV10-3 and TRBJ2-1; the D is unclear. CDR1 is ENHRY and CDR2 is SYGVKD in the germline V gene. With 10 bases removed from V and 5 bases from J, the gap between germline ends came to 9 bases. CDR3 length equals 11 residues. CDR3 residues: CASRTDNEQFF. CDR3 DNA: TGTGCCAGCAGGACCGACAATGAGCAGTTCTTC.

The V call is TRBV2, the J call TRBJ2-2, with a possible D match to TRBD1 (6 bases). Trimming left V 6 bases short and J 7 bases short, with 9 bases between. The CDR3 loop spans 12 amino acids. The germline gives CDR1 SNHLY, CDR2 FYNNEI. The CDR3 loop reads CASRLTGGELFF. CDR3 DNA sequence: TGTGCCAGCAGACTGACAGGCGGGGAGCTGTTTTTT.

The chain joins TRBV28 to TRBJ2-7; D could derive from TRBD1 or TRBD2 (5 bases each). Between the trimmed V and J ends, which lost 6 bases and 4 bases, there was a span of 19 bases. The CDR3 consists of 15 residues. CDR1 is MDHEN and CDR2 is SYDVKM in the germline V gene. The CDR3 is CASRPDIPGTYEQYF. The CDR3 DNA reads TGTGCCAGCAGGCCAGATATACCAGGGACGTACGAGCAGTACTTC. The variable domain in full, with the rest retrieved from reference TRBV28 and TRBJ2-7, is DVKVTQSSRYLVKRTGEKVFLECVQDMDHENMFWYRQDPGLGLRLIYFSYDVKMKEKGDIPEGYSVSREKKERFSLILESASTNQTSMYLCASRPDIPGTYEQYFGPGTRLTVT.

The chain has TRBV2 and TRBJ2-3; D gene unclear. There are 12 residues in the CDR3. Per germline, CDR1 SNHLY and CDR2 FYNNEI. V was clipped by 4 bases and J by 5 bases, with 7 bases between them. CDR3 protein: CASSVWRDTQYF. DNA for the CDR3: TGTGCCAGCAGTGTGTGGCGAGATACGCAGTATTTT.

Judged by abundance, this clone is medium-sized. This sequence joins TRBV10-3 and TRBJ1-4; no firm D call. V shed 2 bases and J shed 0 bases, with 10 bases lying between them. This CDR3 is 16 amino acids long. The germline gives CDR1 ENHRY, CDR2 SYGVKD. The CDR3 spells CAISEGWAATNEKLFF. CDR3 nucleotides: TGTGCCATCAGTGAGGGCTGGGCTGCAACTAATGAAAAACTGTTTTTT.

The rearrangement joins TRBV19 to TRBJ2-1; tentatively, D is TRBD2 (5 bases). Trimming removed 1 base from V and 5 bases from J, with 12 bases in between. This CDR3 has 15 residues. Germline V lookup: CDR1 LNHDA, CDR2 SQIVND (reference sequence). Here the CDR3 reads CASSIGGRFDNEQFF. The CDR3 bases are TGTGCCAGTAGTATAGGAGGGAGATTCGACAATGAGCAGTTCTTC.

This chain uses TRBV29-1 with TRBJ2-1; the D gene is possibly TRBD2 (6 bases). The CDR3 has 14 amino acids. Trimming took 3 bases from V and 6 from J, leaving 15 bases between them. Germline loops: CDR1 SQVTM, CDR2 ANQGSEA. This chain's CDR3 is CSVDSFSGGNEQFF. In nucleotides, the CDR3 is TGCAGCGTTGATAGTTTTTCCGGGGGCAATGAGCAGTTCTTC.

This clone was detected once. The chain is built from TRBV7-9 and TRBJ1-1, with unresolved D. Germline CDR1 reads SEHNR; CDR2 reads FQNEAQ (reference sequence). The V end was cut by 1 base, the J end by 1 base, with 7 bases between. This CDR3 region has 14 residues. The CDR3 DNA is TGTGCCAGCAGCTTAGAACTCCCGAACACTGAAGCTTTCTTT. Translation: CASSLELPNTEAFF.

The chain recombines TRBV28 with TRBJ1-1; TRBD1 might be the D (5 bases). The CDR3 loop spans 16 amino acids. Trimming removed 1 base at V and 4 bases at J, with 16 bases between. CDR1 MDHEN and CDR2 SYDVKM come from the germline V gene. The DNA of the CDR3 is TGTGCCAGCAGTTTATCCGCCCCCCTGGGGGTCACTGAAGCTTTCTTT. It encodes CASSLSAPLGVTEAFF. The entire variable domain, with the rest obtained from reference TRBV28 and TRBJ1-1, is as follows: DVKVTQSSRYLVKRTGEKVFLECVQDMDHENMFWYRQDPGLGLRLIYFSYDVKMKEKGDIPEGYSVSREKKERFSLILESASTNQTSMYLCASSLSAPLGVTEAFFGQGTRLTVV.

J is TRBJ2-5 and V is TRBV18; possibly TRBD1 or TRBD2 for D (5 bases each). The CDR3 is 14 amino acids. Trimming left V 6 bases short and J 4 bases short, with 15 bases between. Germline V gene data show CDR1 as KGHSH and CDR2 as LQKENI. CDR3 in DNA: TGTGCCAGCTCGCCAATGGGGGACGGAGAGACCCAGTACTTC. Its translation is CASSPMGDGETQYF.

This clone was detected once. The J gene is TRBJ2-4, the V gene TRBV28, with 7 bases that match TRBD1. J lost 3 bases, V lost 2 bases, and 4 bases had no gene match. This CDR3 has 15 amino acids. Germline values: CDR1 MDHEN, CDR2 SYDVKM. The CDR3: CASSLTGAVKNIQYF. CDR3 coding DNA: TGTGCCAGCAGTTTAACAGGGGCGGTCAAAAACATTCAGTACTTC. The full variable domain, in which reference TRBV28 and TRBJ2-4 provide the parts outside the CDR3, is DVKVTQSSRYLVKRTGEKVFLECVQDMDHENMFWYRQDPGLGLRLIYFSYDVKMKEKGDIPEGYSVSREKKERFSLILESASTNQTSMYLCASSLTGAVKNIQYFGAGTRLSVL.

The chain uses TRBV28 and TRBJ2-2; the D gene is possibly TRBD2 (6 bases). The CDR3 is 16 amino acids. Per germline, CDR1 MDHEN and CDR2 SYDVKM. V shed 0 bases and J shed 1 base, with 9 bases lying between them. The CDR3 loop reads CASSLWRGVNTGELFF. The CDR3 DNA reads as TGTGCCAGCAGTTTATGGCGGGGCGTGAACACCGGGGAGCTGTTTTTT.

This chain connects TRBV28 to TRBJ2-7, with D unclear. The germline gives CDR1 MDHEN, CDR2 SYDVKM. With 8 bases removed from V and 5 bases from J, the gap between germline ends came to 19 bases. The CDR3 consists of 14 residues. This chain's CDR3 is CASYLTRSSNEQYF. CDR3 in DNA: TGTGCCAGCTACCTTACTCGTAGTAGCAACGAGCAGTACTTC.

The table lists this clone with a few counts. V is TRBV10-1 and J is TRBJ1-5; D might be TRBD1 (5 bases). The germline V gene encodes CDR1 WNHNN and CDR2 SYGVQD (reference sequence). This CDR3 comprises 13 residues. The V end was cut by 4 bases, the J end by 5 bases, with 9 bases between. In nucleotides, the CDR3 is TGCGCCAGCAGTGCAGGGTACGATCAGCCCCAGCATTTT. It encodes CASSAGYDQPQHF.